The 17 T cell receptor beta chains reported below all come from one sample, sequenced in a study of identical twins. TCRdb reprocessed the 5' RACE reads via MiXCR and lists one record per CDR3 protein. In the table there are 400,000 to 500,000 distinct CDR3 sequences, roughly 13% of which are singletons. These data were also reused for a study on yellow fever vaccine responses in identical twins.

Specimen: CD4+ T cells sorted from blood. These receptors all come from a woman under 30 in good health.

The J gene is TRBJ1-5, the V gene TRBV2; TRBD1 matches at 11 bases. The CDR3 has 15 residues. The junction had 10 bases not matched to a gene; V was cut back by 8 bases and J by 7 bases. CDR1 and CDR2 from the germline V gene are SNHLY and FYNNEI. In DNA form, the CDR3 reads TGTGCCAGCGCCTTCCGGGGACAGGGGGACCAGCCCCAGCATTTT. This encodes CASAFRGQGDQPQHF.

This clonotype was seen repeatedly, ten times or more. The chain combines TRBV6-2 or TRBV6-3 with TRBJ2-7; 8 bases match TRBD2. This CDR3 comprises 15 residues. The germline CDR1 and CDR2 sequences are MNHEY and SVGEGT. V shed 2 bases and J 3 bases; nucleotides not matched to a gene: 6. The CDR3 loop reads CASSYGTSSVYEQYF. Here the CDR3 DNA reads TGTGCCAGCAGTTACGGGACTAGTAGCGTCTACGAGCAGTACTTC.

The rearrangement joins TRBV29-1 to TRBJ2-5; 8 bases fit TRBD2. The CDR3 contains 14 residues. Germline CDR1 is SQVTM and CDR2 is ANQGSEA. J gave up 9 bases and V 0 bases, and 9 bases lay outside the gene matches. CDR3 protein: CSVEERGVPRSQYF. The DNA for the CDR3 is TGCAGCGTTGAAGAGCGGGGGGTTCCCCGGTCCCAGTACTTC. Supplemented by reference TRBV29-1 and TRBJ2-5, the full variable domain reads SAVISQKPSRDICQRGTSLTIQCQVDSQVTMMFWYRQQPGQSLTLIATANQGSEATYESGFVIDKFPISRPNLTFSTLTVSNMSPEDSSIYLCSVEERGVPRSQYFGPGTRLLVL.

Here the CDR3 DNA reads TGTGCCAGCAGTACTCAGACAGGGACCAAAAACATTCAGTACTTC. It codes for CASSTQTGTKNIQYF. This rearrangement joins TRBV28 to TRBJ2-4; 7 bases are a match to TRBD1. The CDR3 loop spans 15 amino acids. CDR1 and CDR2 (germline): MDHEN, SYDVKM. The ends lost 5 bases at V and 2 bases at J; junction bases unmatched: 6.

J is TRBJ2-1 and V is TRBV20-1; D might be TRBD2 (5 bases). The germline V and J ends were trimmed by 6 bases and 5 bases, with 20 bases remaining between them. Germline CDR1 and CDR2: DFQATT and SNEGSKA (reference sequence). This CDR3 has 15 residues. The DNA of the CDR3 is TGCAGTGCCGGCCCAAGCGGTAAGATCAACAATGAGCAGTTCTTC. This gives the protein CSAGPSGKINNEQFF.

This sequence joins TRBV5-1 and TRBJ2-7; 10 nucleotides align to TRBD2. The CDR3 totals 16 residues. V shed 0 bases, J shed 1 base, and the junction held 4 bases outside the gene matches. The germline CDR1 and CDR2 sequences are SGHRS and YFSETQ. The CDR3 nucleotides read TGCGCCAGCAGCTTGGAGGTAGCGGGGGGTTCCTACGAGCAGTACTTC. Translation gives CASSLEVAGGSYEQYF.

The rearrangement joins TRBV3-1 to TRBJ2-1; the match to TRBD1 covers 9 bases. This CDR3 is built from 15 residues. Germline V lookup: CDR1 LGHDT, CDR2 YNNKEL (reference sequence). J was trimmed by 6 bases and V by 4 bases; bases with no gene match: 7. The DNA of the CDR3 is TGTGCCAGCAGCCCTAGACAGGGGGACCGCAATGAGCAGTTCTTC. Translation gives CASSPRQGDRNEQFF.

This clonotype was picked up a small number of times. The chain recombines TRBV5-6 with TRBJ2-7, with D unclear. The ends were cut back, 5 bases at V and 1 base at J, with 13 bases in the middle. The CDR3 covers 14 residues. Germline V lookup: CDR1 SGHDT, CDR2 YYEEEE. This CDR3 is CASSRLHSSYEQYF. As DNA, the CDR3 is TGTGCCAGCAGTCGATTGCACAGTTCCTACGAGCAGTACTTC.

The J gene is TRBJ2-4, the V gene TRBV15; 10 bases fit TRBD1. V lost 0 bases, J lost 7 bases, and 3 bases stayed unmatched. The CDR3 consists of 15 residues. Per the germline V gene, CDR1 is LNHNV and CDR2 is YYDKDF (reference sequence). CDR3 nucleotide sequence: TGTGCCACCAGCAGAGATTTGGGACAGGGGAACATTCAGTACTTC. It codes for CATSRDLGQGNIQYF.

A few counts support this clonotype. This chain links TRBV5-6 with TRBJ2-1; no clear D gene. Germline V CDR1 and CDR2: SGHDT, YYEEEE. The CDR3 length is 15 residues. Trimming pared 2 bases from V and 4 bases from J, leaving 13 bases between. This chain's CDR3 is CASSLYSSRYNEQFF. DNA of the CDR3: TGTGCCAGCAGCTTATACAGTTCTCGATACAATGAGCAGTTCTTC. The entire variable domain, with the rest obtained from reference TRBV5-6 and TRBJ2-1, is as follows: DAGVTQSPTHLIKTRGQQVTLRCSPKSGHDTVSWYQQALGQGPQFIFQYYEEEERQRGNFPDRFSGHQFPNYSSELNVNALLLGDSALYLCASSLYSSRYNEQFFGPGTRLTVL.

The chain employs TRBV5-1 and TRBJ2-7; TRBD2 agrees at 11 bases. The CDR3 runs 15 residues. Germline CDR1 is SGHRS and CDR2 is YFSETQ. V gave up 4 bases and J gave up 5 bases; unmatched junction bases: 8. The CDR3 nucleotides are TGCGCCAGCAGCGAGACTAGCGGGGACTTCGACGAGCAGTACTTC. Translated: CASSETSGDFDEQYF.

This clonotype has only a few counts. V usage is TRBV10-2 and J usage is TRBJ2-7; 7 bases are shared with TRBD1. The CDR3 has 14 amino acids. V shed 1 base, J shed 6 bases, and the junction held 6 bases outside the gene matches. Germline CDR1 reads WSHSY; CDR2 reads SAAADI. CDR3: CASSELTGVGEQYF. The DNA for the CDR3 is TGCGCCAGCAGTGAGTTAACAGGGGTTGGCGAGCAGTACTTC.

The table lists this clonotype with a few counts. The rearrangement joins TRBV28 to TRBJ2-4; D remains unclear. V shed 2 bases and J shed 7 bases, with 6 bases lying between them. The CDR3 is 12 residues long. Germline V gene sequence: CDR1 MDHEN, CDR2 SYDVKM. The CDR3 reads CASSLNRNIQYF. CDR3 in DNA: TGTGCCAGCAGTTTAAACCGGAACATTCAGTACTTC.

This clonotype was counted at least ten times. The CDR3 region is CASSQDRGSTDTQYF. The CDR3 nucleotides are TGCGCCAGCAGCCAAGATCGCGGTAGCACAGATACGCAGTATTTT. The V and J genes are TRBV4-3 and TRBJ2-3; D unclear. With 0 bases removed from V and 0 bases from J, the gap between germline ends came to 7 bases. CDR1 and CDR2 (germline): LGHNA, YSLEER. The CDR3 contains 15 residues.

This rearrangement joins TRBV15 to TRBJ2-2, with D possibly TRBD2 on 5 matching bases. CDR1 LNHNV and CDR2 YYDKDF come from the germline V gene (reference sequence). Trimming took off 1 base at V and 4 bases at J, with 13 bases between the two ends. The CDR3 consists of 16 residues. The CDR3 bases are TGTGCCACCAGCAGAGCCTGGGCTAGCCTCACCGGGGAGCTGTTTTTT. Its translation: CATSRAWASLTGELFF.

The gene calls are TRBV20-1 and TRBJ1-3; D call uncertain. V lost 5 bases to trimming and J lost 4 bases, with 9 bases between them. Germline CDR1 and CDR2: DFQATT and SNEGSKA (reference sequence). The CDR3 covers 12 residues. CDR3 residues: CSALDRGNTIYF. In nucleotides, the CDR3 is TGCAGTGCTTTGGACCGAGGAAACACCATATATTTT.

The chain uses TRBV6-5 and TRBJ1-2; 8 bases agree with TRBD1. The length of the CDR3 is 17 residues. Losses at the gene ends were 0 bases for V and 5 bases for J; bases not matched to a gene: 11. Per the germline V gene, CDR1 is MNHEY and CDR2 is SVGAGI. The CDR3 is CASSYSRSGGASYGYTF. CDR3 sequence (DNA): TGTGCCAGCAGTTACTCGCGGTCAGGGGGCGCGAGTTATGGCTACACCTTC.